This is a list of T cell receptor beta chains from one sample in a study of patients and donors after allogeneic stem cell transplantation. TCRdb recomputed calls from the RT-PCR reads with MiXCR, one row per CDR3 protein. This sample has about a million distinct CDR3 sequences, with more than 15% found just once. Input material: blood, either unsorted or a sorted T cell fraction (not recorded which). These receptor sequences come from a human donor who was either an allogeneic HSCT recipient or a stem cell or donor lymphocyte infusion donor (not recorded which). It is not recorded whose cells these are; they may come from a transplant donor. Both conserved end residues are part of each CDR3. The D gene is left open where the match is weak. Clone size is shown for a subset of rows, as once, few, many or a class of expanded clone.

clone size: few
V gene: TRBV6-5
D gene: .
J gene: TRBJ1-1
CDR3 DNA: TGTGCCAGCAGTTACCCTGGGACTGGGAACACTGAAGCTTTCTTT
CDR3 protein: CASSYPGTGNTEAFF

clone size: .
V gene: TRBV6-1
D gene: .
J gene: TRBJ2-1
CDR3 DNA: TGTGCCAGCAGCCGTCATACCCGAGGGGGGTTGAGTGAGCAGTTCTTC
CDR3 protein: CASSRHTRGGLSEQFF

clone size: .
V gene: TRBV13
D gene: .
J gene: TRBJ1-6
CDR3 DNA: TGTGCCAGCAGCTTAGCCCCCGATAATTCACCCCTCCACTTT
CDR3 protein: CASSLAPDNSPLHF

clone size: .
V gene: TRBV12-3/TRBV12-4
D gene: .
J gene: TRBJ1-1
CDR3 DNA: TGTGCCAGCAGTCCTAACCTTAACACAGTGAACACTGAAGCTTTCTTT
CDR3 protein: CASSPNLNTVNTEAFF

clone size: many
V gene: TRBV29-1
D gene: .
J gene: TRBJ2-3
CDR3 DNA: TGCAGCGTTGAGTCACGGGATACGCAGTATTTT
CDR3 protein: CSVESRDTQYF

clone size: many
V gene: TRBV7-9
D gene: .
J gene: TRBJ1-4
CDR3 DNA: TGTGCCAGCAGTGGGGGCGGTAATGAAAAACTGTTTTTT
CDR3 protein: CASSGGGNEKLFF

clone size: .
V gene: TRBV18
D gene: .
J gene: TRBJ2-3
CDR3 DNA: TGTGCCAGCTCACGGGCGACGGGGGAAGGCACAGATACGCAGTATTTT
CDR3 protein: CASSRATGEGTDTQYF

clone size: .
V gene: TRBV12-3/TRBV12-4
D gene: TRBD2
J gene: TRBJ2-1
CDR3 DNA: TGTGCCAGCAGTTTAGTGAGCGGGAGGGCCGGGAGGGAGCAGTTCTTC
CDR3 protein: CASSLVSGRAGREQFF

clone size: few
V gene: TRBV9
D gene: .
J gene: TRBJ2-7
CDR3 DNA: TGTGCCAGCAGCCCGTACGTGTCAGTCGGGTACGACGAGCAGTACTTC
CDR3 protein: CASSPYVSVGYDEQYF

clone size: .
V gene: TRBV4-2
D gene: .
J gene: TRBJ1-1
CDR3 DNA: TGTGCCAGCAGCCAAGCCGGACACCCTTACACTGAAGCTTTCTTT
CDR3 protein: CASSQAGHPYTEAFF

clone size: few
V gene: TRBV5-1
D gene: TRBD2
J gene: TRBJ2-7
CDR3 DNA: TGCGCCAGCACCCTGTCCAGCGGGAGTTACGAGCAGTACTTC
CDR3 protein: CASTLSSGSYEQYF

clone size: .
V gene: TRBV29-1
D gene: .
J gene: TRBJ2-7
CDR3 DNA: TGCAGCGTTGAAGCAGGGGGCGGGAGAACCTACGAGCAGTACTTC
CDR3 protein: CSVEAGGGRTYEQYF

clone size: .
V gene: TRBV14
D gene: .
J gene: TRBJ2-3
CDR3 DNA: TGTGCCAGCAGCCAAGGAGACAGTTTGGCCGATACGCAGTATTTT
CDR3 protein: CASSQGDSLADTQYF

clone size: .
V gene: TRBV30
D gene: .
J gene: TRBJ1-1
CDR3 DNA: TGTGCCTGGAGTGGAGGGGGGACGTTACGAACTGAAGCTTTCTTT
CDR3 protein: CAWSGGGTLRTEAFF

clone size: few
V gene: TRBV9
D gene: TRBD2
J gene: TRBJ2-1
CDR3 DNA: TGTGCCAGCACGAGGCGGGGGGTCTACAATGAGCAGTTCTTC
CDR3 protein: CASTRRGVYNEQFF

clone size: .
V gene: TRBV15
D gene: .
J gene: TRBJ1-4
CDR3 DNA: TGTGCCACCAGCACCGGACATATACTGTTTTTT
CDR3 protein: CATSTGHILFF

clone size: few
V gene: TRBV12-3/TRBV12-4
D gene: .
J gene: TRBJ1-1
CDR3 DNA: TGTGCCAGCAGTTTAGGAGGGATAGAGAACACTGAAGCTTTCTTT
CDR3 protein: CASSLGGIENTEAFF

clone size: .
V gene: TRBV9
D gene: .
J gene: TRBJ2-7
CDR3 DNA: TGTGCCAGCAGCGTAGACACAGACTTCTCCTACGAGCAGTACTTC
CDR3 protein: CASSVDTDFSYEQYF

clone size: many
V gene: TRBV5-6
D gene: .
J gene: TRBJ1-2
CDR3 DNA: TGTGCCAGCAGCTTGTATTCCCGGGGCAGCTATGGCTACACCTTC
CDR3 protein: CASSLYSRGSYGYTF

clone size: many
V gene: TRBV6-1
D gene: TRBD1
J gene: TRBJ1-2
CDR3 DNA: TGTGCCAGCAGTTACCGGGACAGTAACTATGGCTACACCTTC
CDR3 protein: CASSYRDSNYGYTF

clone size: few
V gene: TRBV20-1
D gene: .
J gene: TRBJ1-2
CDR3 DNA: TGCAGTGCTAGAGACGGGGGGACCTATGGCTACACCTTC
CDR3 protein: CSARDGGTYGYTF

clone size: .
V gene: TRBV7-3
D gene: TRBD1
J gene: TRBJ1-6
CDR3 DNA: TGTGCCAGCAGCCTCAGGGGGTACGGGACACCCCTCCACTTT
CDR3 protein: CASSLRGYGTPLHF

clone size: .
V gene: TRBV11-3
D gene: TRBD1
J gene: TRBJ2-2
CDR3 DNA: TGTGCCAGCAGCATTGGATCCAGGGGGCCGGGGGGGGAGCTGTTTTTT
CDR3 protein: CASSIGSRGPGGELFF

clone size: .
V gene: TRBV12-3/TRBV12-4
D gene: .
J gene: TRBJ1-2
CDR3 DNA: TGTGCCAGCAGCTACCCCTCTATGTCTAACTATGGCTACACCTTC
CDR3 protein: CASSYPSMSNYGYTF

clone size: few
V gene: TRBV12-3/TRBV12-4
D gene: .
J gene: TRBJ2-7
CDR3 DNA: TGTGCCAGCAGTGATACAGGGTACTCCTACGAGCAGTACTTC
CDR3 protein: CASSDTGYSYEQYF

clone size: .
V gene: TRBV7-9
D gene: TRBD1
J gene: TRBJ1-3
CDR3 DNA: TGTGCCAGCAGCCCTCCGGGACAGGCTGGAAACACCATATATTTT
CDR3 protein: CASSPPGQAGNTIYF

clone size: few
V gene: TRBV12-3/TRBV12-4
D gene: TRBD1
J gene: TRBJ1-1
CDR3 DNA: TGTGCCAGCAGACTACAGGGGGCGAGGAGGACTGAAGCTTTCTTT
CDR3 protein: CASRLQGARRTEAFF